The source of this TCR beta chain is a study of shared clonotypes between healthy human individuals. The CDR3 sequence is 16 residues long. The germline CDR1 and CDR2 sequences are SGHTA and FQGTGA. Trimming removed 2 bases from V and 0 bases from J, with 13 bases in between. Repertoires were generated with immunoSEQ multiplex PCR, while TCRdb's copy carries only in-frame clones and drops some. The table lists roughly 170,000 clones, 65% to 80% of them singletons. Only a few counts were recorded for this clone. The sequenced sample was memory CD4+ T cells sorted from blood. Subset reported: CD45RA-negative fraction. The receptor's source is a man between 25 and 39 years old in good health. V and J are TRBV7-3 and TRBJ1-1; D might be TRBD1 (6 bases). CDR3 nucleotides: TGTGCCAGCAGCTTAGACTCGGGACATATGAACACTGAAGCTTTCTTT. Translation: CASSLDSGHMNTEAFF.